Described below is a single T cell receptor (beta chain) sequence and its context. Its antigen is not identified. The sample belongs to a study of graft-versus-host responses after intestinal transplantation. Whole-study context: Each transplant was multivisceral, liver-intestinal, or isolated intestinal.

The repertoire was sequenced with immunoSEQ multiplex PCR; TCRdb's copy has only in-frame clones and lacks some. The data show about 37,000 clones, with about 90% seen just once and more than 15% held by the top ten. Notes on the study in general: Early post-transplant falls in HvG clones accompanied the peak levels of circulating GvH clones.

This CDR3 has 14 amino acids. Germline CDR1 WSHSY, CDR2 SAAADI. V lost 10 bases, J lost 2 bases, and 5 bases stayed unmatched. Processing released intraepithelial and lamina propria lymphocytes from the graft tissue. The TCR sequence derives from a human patient who received an intestinal transplant, so some T cells may come from the graft donor. Sequenced here: ileum tissue, sampled around 190 days after intestinal transplant. J is TRBJ2-3 and V is TRBV10-2; 11 bases map to TRBD2. CDR3 in amino acids: CATRTSGYTDTQYF. The CDR3 DNA sequence: TGCGCCACCCGGACTAGCGGGTACACAGATACGCAGTATTTT.